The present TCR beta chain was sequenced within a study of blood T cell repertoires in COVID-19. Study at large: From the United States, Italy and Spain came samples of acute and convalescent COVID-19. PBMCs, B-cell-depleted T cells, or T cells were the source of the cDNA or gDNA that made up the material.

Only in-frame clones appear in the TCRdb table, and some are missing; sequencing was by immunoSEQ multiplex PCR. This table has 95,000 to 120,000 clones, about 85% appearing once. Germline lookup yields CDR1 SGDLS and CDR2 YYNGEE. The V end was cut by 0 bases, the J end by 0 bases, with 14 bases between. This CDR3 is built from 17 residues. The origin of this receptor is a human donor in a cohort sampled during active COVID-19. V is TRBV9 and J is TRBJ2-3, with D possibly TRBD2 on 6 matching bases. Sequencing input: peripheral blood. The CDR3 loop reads CASSVATAGKSTDTQYF. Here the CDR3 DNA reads TGTGCCAGCAGCGTAGCTACGGCGGGGAAGAGCACAGATACGCAGTATTTT.